This T cell receptor beta chain was recorded in a study of blood T cell repertoires in COVID-19 (TCRdb year 2020). A note on the overall study: The collaborator samples originated in the United States, Italy and Spain and spanned the acute and convalescent phases of COVID-19. The material from the prospective study consisted of cDNA or gDNA derived from T cells, B-cell-depleted T cells, or PBMCs. Subjects who had been exposed to COVID-19, were actively infected with it, or had recovered from it provided the deeply sampled blood TCRbeta repertoires that made up the dataset. The repertoires were released in a freely available public database meant as a resource for research on the immune response to SARS-CoV-2. The samples were drawn from the first 160 participants of the ongoing ImmuneRACE study and from 950 to 1,500 subjects provided by 6 global collaborators. The sample metadata nearly always contained a de-identified subject ID, COVID-19 status, age in years and sex. Where HLA class I and class II types were available, the types were taken from metadata supplied by the sample provider, not from assay-based typing.

TCRbeta CDR3 regions were amplified from genomic DNA by means of the immunoSEQ Assay, a bias-controlled multiplex PCR. As for the original processing: The number of nucleated cells in each sample was estimated by amplification of reference gene primers within the assay. To quantify the absolute abundance of each unique TCRbeta CDR3 rearrangement, sequence reads were collapsed and filtered. For each sample, productive Simpson clonality was calculated by taking the square root of Simpson's diversity index across productive rearrangements. Entries here come from immuneACCESS through TCRdb and include only in-frame sequences with V and J called. Some clones fail to appear in such tables; in the studies checked, an unresolved V gene covers under half of the shortfall, and the cause of the remainder is unknown. V, J and clone size were drawn from that table, and D and trimming were deduced from the DNA. This sample comprises 180,000 or so clones, more than 85% of them detected only once. The top ten hold over 0.85% of the sample.

What the research found in general, with its limitations: The quantity of clinical and demographic metadata differed by source and by participant and was supplied without curation.

Whole blood was collected in K2EDTA tubes by collaborating institutions according to the institutions' own protocols. For TCRbeta analysis, collaborator samples were shipped as frozen whole blood, as isolated PBMCs, or as DNA extracted from either sample type. The germline V gene encodes CDR1 MNHEY and CDR2 SVGAGI. From the cysteine up to the phenylalanine, the CDR3 has a length of 12 residues. The kept DNA is CDR3 alone, 36 bases in frame from the first base. V is pared back by 4 bases and J by 10 bases, with 12 bases lying between the germline termini. Worth noting for this clone: This receptor's antigen is unknown. Per-base qualities were not stored, and no clone one base away is much larger.

The source of this sequence is a man between 18 and 29 years old with acute or convalescent COVID-19. The chain was built from TRBV6-5 and TRBJ2-3, and the D gene may be TRBD1, 5 bases matching. The specimen sequenced was peripheral blood. The sequenced DNA: TGTGCCAGCAGTTCCCAGGGATTCGCGCAGTATTTT. This codes for CASSSQGFAQYF.